One sample yielded the 13 T cell receptor beta chains listed below, sequenced in a study of Graves' ophthalmopathy and Graves' hyperthyroidism. RNA transcripts provided the template for amplifying TCR beta CDR3 regions. First-round RT-PCR with HTBI primers preceded a second-round multiplex PCR. TCRdb used MiXCR to reprocess the multiplex PCR reads, holding one entry per CDR3 protein. The sample has 200,000 to 300,000 distinct CDR3 sequences; 45% are singletons. The specimen sequenced was peripheral blood. The source of these receptors is an adult man with Graves' ophthalmopathy.

V is TRBV29-1 and J is TRBJ1-5; 7 bases agree with TRBD1. The germline gives CDR1 SQVTM, CDR2 ANQGSEA. The CDR3 has 19 amino acids. The J segment lost 0 bases and the V segment lost 7 bases, leaving 21 bases of the junction unmatched. The CDR3 DNA is TGCAGCGCCCCACCCCTCTTCGGGACAGACCATAATAGCAATCAGCCCCAGCATTTT. Translation: CSAPPLFGTDHNSNQPQHF.

This clonotype was found many times. V usage is TRBV29-1 and J usage is TRBJ2-7; 8 bases fit TRBD1. Trimming cost V 7 bases and J 2 bases; bases outside gene matches: 7. Germline values: CDR1 SQVTM, CDR2 ANQGSEA. This CDR3 is 13 amino acids long. CDR3 residues: CSAVQGATYEQYF. In DNA form, the CDR3 reads TGCAGCGCAGTGCAGGGGGCGACCTACGAGCAGTACTTC.

The chain has TRBV9 and TRBJ2-5; 9 bases align to TRBD1. V lost 4 bases and J lost 0; bases outside the gene matches: 4. Germline loops: CDR1 SGDLS, CDR2 YYNGEE. The CDR3 runs 15 residues. In DNA form, the CDR3 reads TGTGCCAGCAGCTCCGGGACAGGGAACCAAGAGACCCAGTACTTC. Its translation is CASSSGTGNQETQYF. The full variable domain, in which reference TRBV9 and TRBJ2-5 provide the parts outside the CDR3, is DSGVTQTPKHLITATGQRVTLRCSPRSGDLSVYWYQQSLDQGLQFLIQYYNGEERAKGNILERFSAQQFPDLHSELNLSSLELGDSALYFCASSSGTGNQETQYFGPGTRLLVL.

The chain uses TRBV6-5 and TRBJ1-2, with 9 nucleotides matching TRBD1. This CDR3 is built from 15 residues. V lost 6 bases, J lost 2 bases, and 7 bases stayed unmatched. CDR1 MNHEY and CDR2 SVGAGI come from the germline V gene. CDR3 region: CASRHTTGGNYGYTF. The CDR3, as DNA: TGTGCCAGCAGACACACTACAGGGGGCAACTATGGCTACACCTTC.

This clonotype was found a few times. The rearrangement uses TRBV16 and TRBJ1-2, with D tentatively TRBD1 (5 bases). Germline V lookup: CDR1 KGHSY, CDR2 FQNENV. V shed 2 bases and J shed 5 bases, with 12 bases lying between them. The CDR3 has 14 amino acids. The CDR3 bases are TGTGCCAGCAGCCAAGAAGGGGACGGTTATGGCTACACCTTC. It encodes CASSQEGDGYGYTF. Combining the CDR3 with reference TRBV16 and TRBJ1-2 gives the whole variable domain GEEVAQTPKHLVRGEGQKAKLYCAPIKGHSYVFWYQQVLKNEFKFLISFQNENVFDETGMPKERFSAKCLPNSPCSLEIQATKLEDSAVYFCASSQEGDGYGYTFGSGTRLTVV.

There are a few counts of this clonotype. The chain has TRBV12-3 or TRBV12-4 and TRBJ1-3; a possible D gene is TRBD1 (5 bases). The CDR3 is 15 amino acids. V lost 2 bases to trimming and J lost 4 bases, with 12 bases between them. The CDR3 nucleotides are TGTGCCAGCAGTTTATCTTCAGGGTCGGGAAACACCATATATTTT. Protein product: CASSLSSGSGNTIYF.

The chain combines TRBV12-3 or TRBV12-4 with TRBJ2-2; D call uncertain. The length of the CDR3 is 13 residues. As DNA, the CDR3 is TGTGCTAGTGGTTTGGTACTTAGCGGGGAGCTGTTTTTT. This translates into CASGLVLSGELFF.

With respect to this clonotype: The junction does not match germline at one end; this may be a read error. The chain links TRBV9 to TRBJ2-7, with D unclear. Looked up from germline, CDR1 is SGDLS and CDR2 is YYNGEE. There are 15 residues in the CDR3. CDR3 in DNA: TGTGCCAGCAGCCCATCGGGTCTAAGCTCCTACGGGCAGTACTTC. Residues: CASSPSGLSSYGQYF.

The rearrangement links TRBV5-5 to TRBJ2-2; 7 nucleotides match TRBD2. CDR1 is SGHKS, CDR2 YYEKEE, per germline (reference sequence). This CDR3 is built from 16 residues. V shed 6 bases and J 4 bases; nucleotides not matched to a gene: 12. The CDR3 loop reads CASTLIAGDLTGELFF. The CDR3 DNA reads TGTGCCAGCACTCTGATTGCGGGGGATCTCACCGGGGAGCTGTTTTTT.

The DNA of the CDR3 is TGTGCCAGCAGCCGGGGGGGGGGACAGACGTACGAGCAGTACTTC. This translates into CASSRGGGQTYEQYF. V usage is TRBV11-3 and J usage is TRBJ2-7; D may be TRBD2 (8 bases). The CDR3 has 15 amino acids. From germline, CDR1 is SGHNT and CDR2 YENEEA. The V and J ends lost 5 bases and 4 bases respectively, with 18 bases between them.

J is TRBJ2-7 and V is TRBV25-1; D unclear. V gave up 1 base and J gave up 3 bases, with 10 bases separating them. Looked up from germline, CDR1 is MGHDK and CDR2 is SYGVNS. The CDR3 extends over 14 amino acids. CDR3 nucleotide sequence: TGTGCCAGCAGTGAATCGGGCAGGATCTACGAGCAGTACTTC. Protein: CASSESGRIYEQYF.

This clonotype was seen a few times. CDR3 amino acids: CASSLSRETQYF. CDR3 DNA sequence: TGTGCCAGCAGTTTATCTCGGGAGACCCAGTACTTC. This chain connects TRBV28 to TRBJ2-5; D call uncertain. The germline V gene has CDR1 MDHEN and CDR2 SYDVKM. The CDR3 contains 12 residues. The V gene lost 1 base and the J gene lost 5 bases, with 5 bases spanning the gap.

V is TRBV7-2 and J is TRBJ2-7; D might be TRBD2 (5 bases). CDR1 and CDR2 from the germline V gene are SGHTA and FQGNSA. This CDR3 comprises 12 residues. Trimming took off 5 bases at V and 6 bases at J, with 11 bases between the two ends. CDR3 sequence: CASSQRGGEQYF. The CDR3 nucleotides are TGTGCCAGCAGCCAACGGGGTGGCGAGCAGTACTTC. The variable domain in full, with the rest retrieved from reference TRBV7-2 and TRBJ2-7, is GAGVSQSPSNKVTEKGKDVELRCDPISGHTALYWYRQSLGQGLEFLIYFQGNSAPDKSGLPSDRFSAERTGGSVSTLTIQRTQQEDSAVYLCASSQRGGEQYFGPGTRLTVT.